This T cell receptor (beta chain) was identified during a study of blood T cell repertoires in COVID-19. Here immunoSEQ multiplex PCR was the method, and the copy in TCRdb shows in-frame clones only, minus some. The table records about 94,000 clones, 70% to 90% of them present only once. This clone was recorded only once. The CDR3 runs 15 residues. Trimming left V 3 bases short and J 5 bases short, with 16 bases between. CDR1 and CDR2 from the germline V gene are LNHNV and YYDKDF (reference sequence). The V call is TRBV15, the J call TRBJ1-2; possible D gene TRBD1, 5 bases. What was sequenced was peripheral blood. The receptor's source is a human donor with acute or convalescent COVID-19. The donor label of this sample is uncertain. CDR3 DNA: TGTGCCACCAGCAGTGGGGACTCCGGGGGGTATGGCTACACCTTC. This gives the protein CATSSGDSGGYGYTF.